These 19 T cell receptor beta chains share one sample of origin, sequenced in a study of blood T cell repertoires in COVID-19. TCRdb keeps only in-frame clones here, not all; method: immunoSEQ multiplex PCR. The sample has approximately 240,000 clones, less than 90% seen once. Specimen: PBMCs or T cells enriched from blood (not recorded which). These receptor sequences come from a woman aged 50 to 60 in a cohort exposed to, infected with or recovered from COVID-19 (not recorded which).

In DNA form, the CDR3 reads TGTGCCAGCAGCTCTAAAGCGGGGGGGCCGAGGGATGAGCAGTTCTTC. Protein sequence: CASSSKAGGPRDEQFF. V and J are TRBV7-9 and TRBJ2-1, with TRBD2 matching 10 bases. V lost 4 bases, J lost 8 bases, and 11 bases stayed unmatched. CDR1 SEHNR and CDR2 FQNEAQ come from the germline V gene (reference sequence). The CDR3 loop spans 16 amino acids.

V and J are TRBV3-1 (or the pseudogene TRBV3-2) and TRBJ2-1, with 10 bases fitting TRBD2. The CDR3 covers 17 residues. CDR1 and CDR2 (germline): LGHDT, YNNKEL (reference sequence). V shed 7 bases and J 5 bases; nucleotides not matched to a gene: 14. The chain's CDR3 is CASTRPSTSGKDNEQFF. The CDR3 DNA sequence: TGTGCCAGCACCCGGCCCTCAACTAGCGGGAAAGACAATGAGCAGTTCTTC.

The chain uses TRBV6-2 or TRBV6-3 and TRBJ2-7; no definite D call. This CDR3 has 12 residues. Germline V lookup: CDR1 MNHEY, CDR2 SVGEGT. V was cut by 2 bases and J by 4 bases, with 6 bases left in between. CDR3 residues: CASSYPTYEQYF. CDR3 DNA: TGTGCCAGCAGTTACCCAACATACGAGCAGTACTTC.

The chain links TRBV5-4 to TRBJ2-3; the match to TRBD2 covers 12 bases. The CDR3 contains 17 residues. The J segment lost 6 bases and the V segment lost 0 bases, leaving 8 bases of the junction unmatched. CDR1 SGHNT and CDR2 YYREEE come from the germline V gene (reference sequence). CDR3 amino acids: CASSLEASGGASDTQYF. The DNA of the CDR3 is TGTGCCAGCAGCTTGGAAGCTAGCGGGGGGGCCTCGGATACGCAGTATTTT. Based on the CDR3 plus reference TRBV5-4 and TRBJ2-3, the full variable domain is ETGVTQSPTHLIKTRGQQVTLRCSSQSGHNTVSWYQQALGQGPQFIFQYYREEENGRGNFPPRFSGLQFPNYSSELNVNALELDDSALYLCASSLEASGGASDTQYFGPGTRLTVL.

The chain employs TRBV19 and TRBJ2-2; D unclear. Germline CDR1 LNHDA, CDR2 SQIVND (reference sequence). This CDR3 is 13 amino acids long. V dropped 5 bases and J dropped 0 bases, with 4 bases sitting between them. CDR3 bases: TGTGCCAGTAGTGTAACGAACACCGGGGAGCTGTTTTTT. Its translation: CASSVTNTGELFF.

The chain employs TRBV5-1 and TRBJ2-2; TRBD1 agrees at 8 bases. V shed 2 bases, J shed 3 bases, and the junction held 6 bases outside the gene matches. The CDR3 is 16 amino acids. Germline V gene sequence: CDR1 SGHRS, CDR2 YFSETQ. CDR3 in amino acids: CASSLIPGQDTGELFF. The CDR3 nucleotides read TGCGCCAGCAGCTTAATACCGGGACAGGACACCGGGGAGCTGTTTTTT.

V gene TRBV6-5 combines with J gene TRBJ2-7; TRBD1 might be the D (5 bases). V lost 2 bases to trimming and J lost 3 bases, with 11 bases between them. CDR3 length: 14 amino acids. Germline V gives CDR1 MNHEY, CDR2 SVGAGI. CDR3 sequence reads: CASSYRQQGYEQYF. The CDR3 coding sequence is TGTGCCAGCAGTTACAGGCAGCAGGGCTACGAGCAGTACTTC.

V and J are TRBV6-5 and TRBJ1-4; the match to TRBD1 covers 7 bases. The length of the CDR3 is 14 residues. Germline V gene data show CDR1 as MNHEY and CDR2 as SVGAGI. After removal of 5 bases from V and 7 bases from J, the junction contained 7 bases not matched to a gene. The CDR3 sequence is CASSQRTGTEKLFF. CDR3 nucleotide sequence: TGTGCCAGCAGTCAGCGGACAGGAACTGAAAAACTGTTTTTT.

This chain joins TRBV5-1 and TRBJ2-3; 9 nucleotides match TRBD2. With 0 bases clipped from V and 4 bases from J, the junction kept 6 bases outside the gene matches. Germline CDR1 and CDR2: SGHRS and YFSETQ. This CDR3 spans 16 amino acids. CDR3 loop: CASSLGGGAVADTQYF. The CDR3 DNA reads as TGCGCCAGCAGCTTGGGCGGGGGGGCCGTCGCAGATACGCAGTATTTT.

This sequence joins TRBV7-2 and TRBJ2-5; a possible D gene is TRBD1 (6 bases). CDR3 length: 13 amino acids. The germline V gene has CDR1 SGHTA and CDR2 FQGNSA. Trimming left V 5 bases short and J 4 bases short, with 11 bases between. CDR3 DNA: TGTGCCAGCAGCCGTACAGGGACAGAGACCCAGTACTTC. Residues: CASSRTGTETQYF.

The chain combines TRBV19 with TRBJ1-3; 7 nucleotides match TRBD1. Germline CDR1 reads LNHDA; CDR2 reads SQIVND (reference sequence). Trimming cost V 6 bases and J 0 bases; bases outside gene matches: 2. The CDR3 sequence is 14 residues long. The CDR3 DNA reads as TGTGCCAGTAGGCGACAGGGCTCTGGAAACACCATATATTTT. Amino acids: CASRRQGSGNTIYF.

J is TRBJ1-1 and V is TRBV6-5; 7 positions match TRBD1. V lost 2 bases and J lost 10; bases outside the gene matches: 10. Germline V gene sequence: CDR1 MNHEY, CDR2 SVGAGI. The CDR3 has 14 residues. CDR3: CASSYTADRARAFF. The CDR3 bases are TGTGCCAGCAGTTACACGGCTGACAGGGCTAGAGCTTTCTTT.

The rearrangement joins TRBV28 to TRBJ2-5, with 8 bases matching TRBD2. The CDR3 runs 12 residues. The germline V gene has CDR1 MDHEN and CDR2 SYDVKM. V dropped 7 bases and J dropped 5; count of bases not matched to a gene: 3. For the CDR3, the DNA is TGTGCCAGCACGGGGGGGACTGAGACCCAGTACTTC. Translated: CASTGGTETQYF.

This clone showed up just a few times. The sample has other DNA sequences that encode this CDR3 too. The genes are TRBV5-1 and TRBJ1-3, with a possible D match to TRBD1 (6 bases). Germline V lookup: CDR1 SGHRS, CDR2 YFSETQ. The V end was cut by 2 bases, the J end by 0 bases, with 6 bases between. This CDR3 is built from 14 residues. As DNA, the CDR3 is TGCGCCAGCAGCTTACAGGGCTCTGGAAACACCATATATTTT. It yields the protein CASSLQGSGNTIYF.

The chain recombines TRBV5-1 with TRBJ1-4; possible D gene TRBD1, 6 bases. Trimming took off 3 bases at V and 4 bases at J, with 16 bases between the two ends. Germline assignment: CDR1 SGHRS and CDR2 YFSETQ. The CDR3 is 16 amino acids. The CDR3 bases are TGCGCCAGCAGCTCGGACGGGGGGCGAAGTAATGAAAAACTGTTTTTT. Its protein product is CASSSDGGRSNEKLFF.

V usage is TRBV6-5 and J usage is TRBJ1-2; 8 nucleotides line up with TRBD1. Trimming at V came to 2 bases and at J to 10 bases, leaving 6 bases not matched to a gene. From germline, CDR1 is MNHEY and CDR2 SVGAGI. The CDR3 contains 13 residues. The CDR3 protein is CASSYDRGGYYTF. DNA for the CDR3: TGTGCCAGCAGTTACGACAGGGGAGGATACTACACCTTC.

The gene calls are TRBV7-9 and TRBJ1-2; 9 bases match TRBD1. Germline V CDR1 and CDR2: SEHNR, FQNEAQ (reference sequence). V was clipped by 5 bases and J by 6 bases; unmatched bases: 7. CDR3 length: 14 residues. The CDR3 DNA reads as TGTGCCAGCAGCCTATGGACAGGGGAGGATGGCTACACCTTC. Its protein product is CASSLWTGEDGYTF.

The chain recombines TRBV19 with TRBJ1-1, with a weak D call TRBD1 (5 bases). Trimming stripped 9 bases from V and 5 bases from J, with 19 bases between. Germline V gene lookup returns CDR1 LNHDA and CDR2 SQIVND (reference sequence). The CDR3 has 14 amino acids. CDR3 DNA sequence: TGTGCCAGCCTCCGGTTGGGGCGAGAGACTGAAGCTTTCTTT. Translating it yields CASLRLGRETEAFF.

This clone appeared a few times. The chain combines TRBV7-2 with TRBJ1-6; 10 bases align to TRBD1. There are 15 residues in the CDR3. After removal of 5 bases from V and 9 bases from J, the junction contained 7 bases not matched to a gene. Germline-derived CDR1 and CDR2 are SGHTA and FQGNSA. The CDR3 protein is CASSLTGTGASPLHF. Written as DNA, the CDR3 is TGTGCCAGCAGCCTAACCGGGACAGGGGCTTCACCCCTCCACTTT.